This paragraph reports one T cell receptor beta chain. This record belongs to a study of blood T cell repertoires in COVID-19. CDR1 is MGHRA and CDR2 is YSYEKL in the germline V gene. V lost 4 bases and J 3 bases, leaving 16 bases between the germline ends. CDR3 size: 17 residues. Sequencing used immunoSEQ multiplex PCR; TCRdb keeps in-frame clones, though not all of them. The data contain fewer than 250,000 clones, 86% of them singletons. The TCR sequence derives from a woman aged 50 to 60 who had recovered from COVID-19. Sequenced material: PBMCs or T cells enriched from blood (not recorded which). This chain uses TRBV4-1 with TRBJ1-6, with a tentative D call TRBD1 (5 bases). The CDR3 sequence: CASSLSFAGNYNSPLHF. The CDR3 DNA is TGCGCCAGCAGCCTTAGTTTCGCAGGGAACTATAATTCACCCCTCCACTTT.